This TCR beta chain was documented in a study of Ad26.COV2.S vaccination and SARS-CoV-2 variants. Study summary: Ad26.COV2.S was injected intramuscularly once or twice, 56 days apart.

The treatment was: some 19 received Ad26.COV2.S at low or high dose, single or two shots; several received placebo; per-sample allocation not given. Sample collection was performed on day 63 after the first vaccine or placebo injection. Assay: immunoSEQ multiplex PCR; the TCRdb copy retains only in-frame clones and omits some. Of about 350,000 clones listed, approximately 86% are singletons. Germline V gene data show CDR1 as MGHDK and CDR2 as SYGVNS. V was pared by 3 bases and J by 3 bases, with 6 bases of the junction left unmatched. This CDR3 region has 16 residues. The V call is TRBV25-1, the J call TRBJ2-3; 10 nucleotides match TRBD2. Specimen: peripheral blood, collected in a trial of Ad26.COV2.S vaccine versus placebo. The TCR sequence derives from a person between 18 and 59 years old who received the Ad26.COV2.S COVID-19 vaccine or a placebo. The CDR3 DNA is TGTGCCAGCAGTGATATTCTGACTAGCGGGACAGATACGCAGTATTTT. Translating gives CASSDILTSGTDTQYF.